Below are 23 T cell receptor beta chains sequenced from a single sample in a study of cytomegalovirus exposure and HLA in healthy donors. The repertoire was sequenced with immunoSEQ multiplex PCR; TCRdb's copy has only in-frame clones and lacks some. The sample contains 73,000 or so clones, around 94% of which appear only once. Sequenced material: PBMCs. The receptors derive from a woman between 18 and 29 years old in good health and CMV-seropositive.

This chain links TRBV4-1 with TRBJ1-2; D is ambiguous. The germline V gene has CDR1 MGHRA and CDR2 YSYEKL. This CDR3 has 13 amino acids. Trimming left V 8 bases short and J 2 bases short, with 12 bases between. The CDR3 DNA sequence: TGCGCCAGCGGCTCGGGATTCAACTATGGCTACACCTTC. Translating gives CASGSGFNYGYTF.

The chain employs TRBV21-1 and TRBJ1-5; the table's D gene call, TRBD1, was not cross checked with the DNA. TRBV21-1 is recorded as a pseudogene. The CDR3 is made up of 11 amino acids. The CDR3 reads CASRIQQPQHF. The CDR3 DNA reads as TGTGCCAGCAGGATACAACAGCCCCAGCATTTT.

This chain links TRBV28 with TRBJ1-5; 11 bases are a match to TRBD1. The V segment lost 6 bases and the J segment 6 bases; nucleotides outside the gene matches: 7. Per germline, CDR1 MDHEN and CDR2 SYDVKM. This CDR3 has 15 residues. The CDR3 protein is CASSSGQGGGQPQHF. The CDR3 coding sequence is TGTGCCAGCAGCTCGGGACAGGGGGGTGGTCAGCCCCAGCATTTT.

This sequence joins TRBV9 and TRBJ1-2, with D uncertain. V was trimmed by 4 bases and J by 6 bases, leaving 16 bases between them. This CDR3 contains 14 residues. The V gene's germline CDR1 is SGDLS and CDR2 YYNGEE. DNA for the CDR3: TGTGCCAGCAGCCCGTCTAAGAGGAGGAATGGCTACACCTTC. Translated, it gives CASSPSKRRNGYTF.

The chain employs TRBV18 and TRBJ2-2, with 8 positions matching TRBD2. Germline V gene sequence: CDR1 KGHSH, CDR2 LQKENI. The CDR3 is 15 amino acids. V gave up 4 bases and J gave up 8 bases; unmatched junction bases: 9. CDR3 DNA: TGTGCCAGCTCACGGGGAGCGGGAGACGCAGGGGAGCTGTTTTTT. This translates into CASSRGAGDAGELFF.

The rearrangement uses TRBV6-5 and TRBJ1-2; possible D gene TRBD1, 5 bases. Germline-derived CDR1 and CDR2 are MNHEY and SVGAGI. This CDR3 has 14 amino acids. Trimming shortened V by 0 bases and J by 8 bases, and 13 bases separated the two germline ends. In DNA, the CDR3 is TGTGCCAGCAGTTACTCGGGGGGACCCGGGGGCTACACCTTC. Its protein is CASSYSGGPGGYTF.

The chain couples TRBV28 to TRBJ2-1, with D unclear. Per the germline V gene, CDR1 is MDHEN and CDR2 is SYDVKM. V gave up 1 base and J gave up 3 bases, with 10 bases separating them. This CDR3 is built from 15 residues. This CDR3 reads CASSLFSDIYNEQFF. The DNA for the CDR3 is TGTGCCAGCAGTTTATTCAGCGATATCTACAATGAGCAGTTCTTC. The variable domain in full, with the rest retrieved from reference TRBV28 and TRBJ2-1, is DVKVTQSSRYLVKRTGEKVFLECVQDMDHENMFWYRQDPGLGLRLIYFSYDVKMKEKGDIPEGYSVSREKKERFSLILESASTNQTSMYLCASSLFSDIYNEQFFGPGTRLTVL.

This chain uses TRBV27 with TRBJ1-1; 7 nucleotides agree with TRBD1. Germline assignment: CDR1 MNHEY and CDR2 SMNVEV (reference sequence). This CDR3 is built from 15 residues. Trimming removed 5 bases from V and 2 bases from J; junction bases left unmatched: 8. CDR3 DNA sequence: TGTGCCAGCAGTCTACGACAGGGTCAAAACACTGAAGCTTTCTTT. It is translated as CASSLRQGQNTEAFF.

As DNA, the CDR3 is TGTGCCAGCAGTTTGTTAGACAGGGACACAGATACGCAGTATTTT. It yields the protein CASSLLDRDTDTQYF. The chain carries TRBV28 and TRBJ2-3, with 7 bases matching TRBD1. The germline CDR1 and CDR2 sequences are MDHEN and SYDVKM. The CDR3 length is 15 residues. The J segment lost 2 bases and the V segment lost 3 bases, leaving 5 bases of the junction unmatched.

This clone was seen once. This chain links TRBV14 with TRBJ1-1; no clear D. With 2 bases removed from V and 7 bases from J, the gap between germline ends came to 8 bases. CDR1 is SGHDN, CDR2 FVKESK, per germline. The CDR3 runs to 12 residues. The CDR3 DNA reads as TGTGCCAGCAGCCAACCCCCAGGTGAAGCTTTCTTT. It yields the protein CASSQPPGEAFF.

CDR3 region: CASSLLAGESGPDEQFF. CDR3 in DNA: TGTGCCAGCAGCTTACTAGCGGGAGAATCTGGGCCCGATGAGCAGTTCTTC. The V gene is TRBV13, the J gene TRBJ2-1, with TRBD2 identical over 10 bases. The germline CDR1 and CDR2 sequences are PRHDT and FYEKMQ (reference sequence). V trimming: 2 bases; J trimming: 8 bases; junction bases outside the gene matches: 12. The CDR3 is made up of 17 amino acids. The variable domain in full, with the rest retrieved from reference TRBV13 and TRBJ2-1, is AAGVIQSPRHLIKEKRETATLKCYPIPRHDTVYWYQQGPGQDPQFLISFYEKMQSDKGSIPDRFSAQQFSDYHSELNMSSLELGDSALYFCASSLLAGESGPDEQFFGPGTRLTVL.

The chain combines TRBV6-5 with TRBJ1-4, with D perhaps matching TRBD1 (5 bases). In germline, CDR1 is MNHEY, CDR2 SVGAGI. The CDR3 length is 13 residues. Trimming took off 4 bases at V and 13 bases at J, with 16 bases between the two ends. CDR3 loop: CASSSGGGRGLFF. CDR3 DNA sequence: TGTGCCAGCAGTTCCGGGGGGGGAAGAGGACTGTTTTTT.

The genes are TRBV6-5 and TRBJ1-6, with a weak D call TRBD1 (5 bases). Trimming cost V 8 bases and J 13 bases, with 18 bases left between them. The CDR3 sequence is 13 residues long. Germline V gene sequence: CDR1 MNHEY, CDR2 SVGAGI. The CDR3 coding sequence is TGTGCCAGCCGCCCCCTGGTGGGGACTCCCCTCCACTTT. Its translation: CASRPLVGTPLHF.

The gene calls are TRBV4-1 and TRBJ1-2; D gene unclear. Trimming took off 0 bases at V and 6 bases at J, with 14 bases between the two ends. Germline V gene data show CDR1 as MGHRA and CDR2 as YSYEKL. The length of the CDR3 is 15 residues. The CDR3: CASSQDPTPGNGYTF. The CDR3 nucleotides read TGCGCCAGCAGCCAAGATCCCACCCCGGGAAATGGCTACACCTTC.

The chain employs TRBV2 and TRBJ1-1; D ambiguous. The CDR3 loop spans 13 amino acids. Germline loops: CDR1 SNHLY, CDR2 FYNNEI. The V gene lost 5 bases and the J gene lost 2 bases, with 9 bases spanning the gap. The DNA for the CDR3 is TGTGCCAGCAGTAGACTAAGTAACACTGAAGCTTTCTTT. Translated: CASSRLSNTEAFF.

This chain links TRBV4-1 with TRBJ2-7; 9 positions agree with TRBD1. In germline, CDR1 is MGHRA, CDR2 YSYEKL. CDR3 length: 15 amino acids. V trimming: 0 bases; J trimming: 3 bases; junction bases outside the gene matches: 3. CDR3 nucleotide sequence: TGCGCCAGCAGCCAAGAGGACAGGGGAGGCTACGAGCAGTACTTC. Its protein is CASSQEDRGGYEQYF.

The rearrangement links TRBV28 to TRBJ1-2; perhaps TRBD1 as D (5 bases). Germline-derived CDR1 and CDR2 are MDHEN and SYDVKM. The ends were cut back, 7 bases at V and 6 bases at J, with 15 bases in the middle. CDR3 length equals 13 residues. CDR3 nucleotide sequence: TGTGCCAGCACCCTCTCAAAAGGGGATGGCTACACCTTC. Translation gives CASTLSKGDGYTF.

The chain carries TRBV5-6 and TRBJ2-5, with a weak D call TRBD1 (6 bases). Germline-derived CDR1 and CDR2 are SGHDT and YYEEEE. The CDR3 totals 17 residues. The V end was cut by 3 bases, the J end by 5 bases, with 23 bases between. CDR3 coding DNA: TGTGCCAGCAGCTGGTCTGTGTCAGGGGTCCTTAGGGAGACCCAGTACTTC. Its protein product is CASSWSVSGVLRETQYF.

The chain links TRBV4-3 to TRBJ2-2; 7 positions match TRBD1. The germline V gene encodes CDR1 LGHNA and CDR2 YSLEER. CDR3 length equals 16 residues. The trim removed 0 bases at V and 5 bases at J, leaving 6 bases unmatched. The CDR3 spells CASSQDWTGGTGELFF. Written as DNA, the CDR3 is TGCGCCAGCAGCCAAGACTGGACAGGAGGAACCGGGGAGCTGTTTTTT.

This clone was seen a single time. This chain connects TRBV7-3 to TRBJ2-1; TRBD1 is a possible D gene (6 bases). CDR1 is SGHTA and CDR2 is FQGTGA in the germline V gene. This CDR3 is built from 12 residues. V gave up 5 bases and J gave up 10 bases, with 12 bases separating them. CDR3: CASSPQGREQFF. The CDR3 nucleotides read TGTGCCAGCAGCCCACAGGGTCGAGAGCAGTTCTTC. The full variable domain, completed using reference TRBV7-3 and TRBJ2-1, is GAGVSQTPSNKVTEKGKYVELRCDPISGHTALYWYRQSLGQGPEFLIYFQGTGAADDSGLPNDRFFAVRPEGSVSTLKIQRTERGDSAVYLCASSPQGREQFFGPGTRLTVL.

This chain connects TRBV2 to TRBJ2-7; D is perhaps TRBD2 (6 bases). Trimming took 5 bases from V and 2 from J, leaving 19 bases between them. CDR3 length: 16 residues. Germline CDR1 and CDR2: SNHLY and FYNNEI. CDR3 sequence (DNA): TGTGCCAGCAGTACACCCCGGGCGGGGCCAACCTACGAGCAGTACTTC. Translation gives CASSTPRAGPTYEQYF.

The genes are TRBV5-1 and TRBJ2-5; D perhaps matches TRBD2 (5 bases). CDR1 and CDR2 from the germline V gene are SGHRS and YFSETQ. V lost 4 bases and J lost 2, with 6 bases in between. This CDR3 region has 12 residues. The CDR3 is CASSRGQETQYF. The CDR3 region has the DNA TGCGCCAGCAGCCGGGGACAAGAGACCCAGTACTTC.

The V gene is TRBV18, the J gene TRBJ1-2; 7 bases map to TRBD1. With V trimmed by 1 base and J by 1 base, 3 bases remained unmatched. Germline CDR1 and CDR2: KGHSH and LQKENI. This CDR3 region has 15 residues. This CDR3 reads CASSPQGALNYGYTF. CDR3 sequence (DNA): TGTGCCAGCTCACCACAGGGGGCGCTTAACTATGGCTACACCTTC.